The 30 T cell receptor beta chains given below trace back to one sample, sequenced in a study of blood T cell repertoires in COVID-19 (dated by TCRdb to about 2020). The library relied on the immunoSEQ multiplex PCR assay. TCRdb re-hosts the immuneACCESS table, in-frame sequences only. Its copies lack some clones; in the studies checked, an unresolved V gene accounts for under half of them, and the cause for the rest is not known. In all, the sample holds more than 150,000 clones, and approximately 91% of those were seen once. Roughly 2% of the sample belongs to the ten largest clones. Sequencing used peripheral blood. These receptors all stem from a man between 70 and 80 years old with active or convalescent COVID-19.

This chain joins TRBV7-9 and TRBJ1-4; TRBD1 might be the D (6 bases). CDR3 length equals 15 residues. Trimming took off 5 bases at V and 7 bases at J, with 17 bases between the two ends. Germline CDR1 and CDR2: SEHNR and FQNEAQ (reference sequence). The CDR3 DNA follows: TGTGCCAGCAGCGAGCAAGGGGGGGTATTTGAAAAACTGTTTTTT. Translation gives CASSEQGGVFEKLFF.

This chain uses TRBV2 with TRBJ2-3, with D hard to call. V lost 7 bases and J 0 bases, leaving 11 bases between the germline ends. This CDR3 has 14 amino acids. Germline V gene lookup returns CDR1 SNHLY and CDR2 FYNNEI. CDR3 in amino acids: CASTERASTDTQYF. The CDR3 DNA is TGTGCCAGCACCGAACGAGCCAGCACAGATACGCAGTATTTT.

This chain links TRBV7-9 with TRBJ2-3; 7 nucleotides line up with TRBD1. The V gene end was trimmed by 3 bases and the J gene end by 2 bases; junction bases not matched to a gene: 2. This CDR3 spans 14 amino acids. CDR1 SEHNR and CDR2 FQNEAQ come from the germline V gene (reference sequence). The CDR3 coding sequence is TGTGCCAGCAGCTTGACAGGGACCACAGATACGCAGTATTTT. Translating gives CASSLTGTTDTQYF.

The chain joins TRBV5-5 to TRBJ2-1, with 8 bases fitting TRBD1. Germline V lookup: CDR1 SGHKS, CDR2 YYEKEE (reference sequence). V lost 1 base and J lost 0; bases outside the gene matches: 6. The CDR3 totals 17 residues. The CDR3 loop is CASSLKGQESSYNEQFF. CDR3 DNA sequence: TGTGCCAGCAGCTTGAAGGGACAGGAGAGCTCCTACAATGAGCAGTTCTTC.

In this sample, this clone turned up a few times. The J gene is TRBJ1-2, the V gene TRBV12-3 or TRBV12-4; D unclear. The CDR3 has 12 residues. The V end was cut by 1 base, the J end by 7 bases, with 7 bases between. CDR3 DNA sequence: TGTGCCAGCAGTTTAGAGGAGGGTGGCTACACCTTC. Amino acids: CASSLEEGGYTF.

The chain has TRBV9 and TRBJ2-7, with D tentatively TRBD2 (6 bases). The CDR3 runs 15 residues. The V gene lost 4 bases and the J gene lost 5 bases, with 19 bases spanning the gap. Germline CDR1 SGDLS, CDR2 YYNGEE. CDR3 nucleotides: TGTGCCAGCAGCCCCAGCCGCGGGACGGCGGACGAGCAGTACTTC. Translating it yields CASSPSRGTADEQYF. Full variable domain (remainder filled in from reference TRBV9 and TRBJ2-7): DSGVTQTPKHLITATGQRVTLRCSPRSGDLSVYWYQQSLDQGLQFLIQYYNGEERAKGNILERFSAQQFPDLHSELNLSSLELGDSALYFCASSPSRGTADEQYFGPGTRLTVT.

V is TRBV19 and J is TRBJ2-7, with a tentative D call TRBD2 (6 bases). The germline CDR1 and CDR2 sequences are LNHDA and SQIVND (reference sequence). The CDR3 is made up of 13 amino acids. The ends were cut back, 3 bases at V and 5 bases at J, with 11 bases in the middle. The CDR3 reads CASSMGGGNEQYF. Here the CDR3 DNA reads TGTGCCAGTAGTATGGGAGGCGGGAACGAGCAGTACTTC.

This rearrangement joins TRBV13 to TRBJ2-7, with D possibly matching TRBD2 (6 bases). The CDR3 loop spans 15 amino acids. V lost 4 bases, J lost 8 bases, and 21 bases lay in between. Germline assignment: CDR1 PRHDT and CDR2 FYEKMQ (reference sequence). The CDR3 region is CASSSDRQEGEKQYF. Here the CDR3 DNA reads TGTGCCAGCAGCTCCGACCGGCAGGAGGGAGAAAAGCAGTACTTC.

V gene TRBV2 combines with J gene TRBJ1-1, with D uncertain. V lost 8 bases to trimming and J lost 4 bases, with 11 bases between them. The CDR3 covers 12 residues. Germline V gene data show CDR1 as SNHLY and CDR2 as FYNNEI. The DNA of the CDR3 is TGTGCCAGCTGGGCTGTGGGCACTGAAGCTTTCTTT. It translates to CASWAVGTEAFF.

This rearrangement joins TRBV28 to TRBJ2-5, with D possibly TRBD2 on 6 matching bases. This CDR3 contains 14 residues. Per the germline V gene, CDR1 is MDHEN and CDR2 is SYDVKM. V lost 5 bases, J lost 2 bases, and 12 bases lay in between. The DNA for the CDR3 is TGTGCCAGCAGTCAGACTAGGATTCAAGAGACCCAGTACTTC. This translates into CASSQTRIQETQYF.

This clone showed up just once. CDR3 in amino acids: CASSQQGTNEQYF. CDR3 nucleotide sequence: TGTGCCAGCAGCCAACAGGGGACGAACGAGCAGTACTTC. The rearrangement uses TRBV7-2 and TRBJ2-7; 7 bases map to TRBD1. After removal of 5 bases from V and 5 bases from J, the junction contained 6 bases not matched to a gene. CDR3 length equals 13 residues. Germline-derived CDR1 and CDR2 are SGHTA and FQGNSA.

J is TRBJ1-1 and V is TRBV6-6, with a tentative D call TRBD1 (5 bases). Trimming left V 7 bases short and J 4 bases short, with 16 bases between. Germline values: CDR1 MNHNY, CDR2 SVGAGI (reference sequence). The CDR3 has 14 amino acids. CDR3 DNA: TGTGCCAGCACCACGGGGGGTGGTAGCACTGAAGCTTTCTTT. Amino acid sequence: CASTTGGGSTEAFF.

This clone was seen at least ten times. The chain joins TRBV7-9 to TRBJ2-7; maybe TRBD1 (5 bases). This CDR3 is built from 16 residues. Trimming left V 3 bases short and J 4 bases short, with 19 bases between. Germline V lookup: CDR1 SEHNR, CDR2 FQNEAQ (reference sequence). CDR3 nucleotide sequence: TGTGCCAGCAGCTTTAGTACAGGCGGATTGGGGTACGAGCAGTACTTC. It is translated as CASSFSTGGLGYEQYF.

The sample holds one count of this clone. The chain employs TRBV5-6 and TRBJ1-3, with a possible D match to TRBD1 (6 bases). The germline V gene has CDR1 SGHDT and CDR2 YYEEEE. This CDR3 is 17 amino acids long. Between the trimmed V and J ends, which lost 0 bases and 0 bases, there was a span of 13 bases. The CDR3 DNA sequence: TGTGCCAGCAGCTTGGCCCCAGGGGCCCTCTCTGGAAACACCATATATTTT. Translated: CASSLAPGALSGNTIYF. The variable domain in full, completed from reference TRBV5-6 and TRBJ1-3, reads DAGVTQSPTHLIKTRGQQVTLRCSPKSGHDTVSWYQQALGQGPQFIFQYYEEEERQRGNFPDRFSGHQFPNYSSELNVNALLLGDSALYLCASSLAPGALSGNTIYFGEGSWLTVV.

The chain recombines TRBV25-1 with TRBJ2-2, with a possible D match to TRBD1 (5 bases). CDR3 size: 14 residues. Per germline, CDR1 MGHDK and CDR2 SYGVNS. V lost 2 bases and J 4 bases, leaving 8 bases between the germline ends. The CDR3 nucleotides are TGTGCCAGCAGTGAACAGGGTTTCACCGGGGAGCTGTTTTTT. This encodes CASSEQGFTGELFF.

This clone has only a few counts. The V call is TRBV7-9, the J call TRBJ2-7; D is ambiguous. The CDR3 sequence is 12 residues long. The germline V gene has CDR1 SEHNR and CDR2 FQNEAQ (reference sequence). Trimming shortened V by 5 bases and J by 1 base, and 6 bases separated the two germline ends. The CDR3 loop reads CASSRESYEQYF. The CDR3 nucleotides are TGTGCCAGCAGCCGAGAGTCCTACGAGCAGTACTTC.

Only one count was recorded for this clone. CDR3 in amino acids: CASSDPRGGAGELFF. The CDR3 DNA follows: TGCGCCAGCAGTGATCCTCGGGGGGGGGCCGGGGAGCTGTTTTTT. The chain uses TRBV10-1 and TRBJ2-2, with 8 bases fitting TRBD2. With 3 bases clipped from V and 6 bases from J, the junction kept 6 bases outside the gene matches. Germline V CDR1 and CDR2: WNHNN, SYGVQD (reference sequence). The CDR3 is 15 residues long.

The J gene is TRBJ1-5, the V gene TRBV12-3 or TRBV12-4; a possible D gene is TRBD1 (5 bases). The CDR3 has 13 residues. V dropped 5 bases and J dropped 6 bases, with 11 bases sitting between them. Written as DNA, the CDR3 is TGTGCCAGCAGTCAAGGGGATATTCAGCCCCAGCATTTT. Protein sequence: CASSQGDIQPQHF.

The chain carries TRBV28 and TRBJ2-3; no definite D call. Deletions cut 8 bases from V and 4 bases from J, with 13 bases between. Germline CDR1 is MDHEN and CDR2 is SYDVKM. This CDR3 has 13 amino acids. CDR3 sequence (DNA): TGTGCCAGCGCTGTGCTAGAACCAGATACGCAGTATTTT. Translation: CASAVLEPDTQYF.

This chain connects TRBV21-1 to TRBJ1-6. TRBV21-1 is a pseudogene. CDR3 length: 18 residues. As DNA, the CDR3 is TGTGCCAGCAGCAAATTGGGGAAAAGGAGGCCCTATAATTCACCCCTCCACTTT. This codes for CASSKLGKRRPYNSPLHF.

This chain connects TRBV5-4 to TRBJ1-4; 10 bases line up with TRBD1. J gave up 7 bases and V 1 base, and 4 bases lay outside the gene matches. The germline V gene has CDR1 SGHNT and CDR2 YYREEE (reference sequence). The CDR3 has 15 residues. CDR3 bases: TGTGCCAGCAGCTTGTCCGGGACAGGGGCTGAAAAACTGTTTTTT. The encoded protein is CASSLSGTGAEKLFF.

V and J are TRBV27 and TRBJ1-6; TRBD1 might be the D (6 bases). Looked up from germline, CDR1 is MNHEY and CDR2 is SMNVEV (reference sequence). CDR3 length equals 14 residues. V lost 3 bases and J 7 bases, leaving 10 bases between the germline ends. The CDR3 loop is CASSFQGPNSPLHF. CDR3 in DNA: TGTGCCAGCAGTTTTCAGGGGCCCAATTCACCCCTCCACTTT.

This clone was seen just once. This chain uses TRBV7-9 with TRBJ1-5; D unclear. Germline lookup yields CDR1 SEHNR and CDR2 FQNEAQ (reference sequence). This CDR3 has 15 amino acids. The V and J ends lost 1 base and 6 bases respectively, with 13 bases between them. DNA for the CDR3: TGTGCCAGCAGCTTAGGAGGATCATTGGGTCAGCCCCAGCATTTT. It codes for CASSLGGSLGQPQHF.

J is TRBJ1-5 and V is TRBV28, with unresolved D. CDR3 length: 15 amino acids. Germline CDR1 reads MDHEN; CDR2 reads SYDVKM. V was clipped by 4 bases and J by 3 bases, with 13 bases between them. CDR3 in amino acids: CASSYPPGINQPQHF. CDR3 sequence (DNA): TGTGCCAGCAGTTACCCTCCGGGTATCAATCAGCCCCAGCATTTT.

The rearrangement links TRBV6-2 or TRBV6-3 to TRBJ1-5; D is unclear. Germline loops: CDR1 MNHEY, CDR2 SVGEGT. Trimming removed 6 bases from V and 5 bases from J, with 14 bases in between. The CDR3 is made up of 14 amino acids. The CDR3 nucleotides are TGTGCCAGCAGCCCCCCGGGATCCCATCAGCCCCAGCATTTT. Translation: CASSPPGSHQPQHF.

This clone has more than one count but fewer than ten. The rearrangement uses TRBV20-1 and TRBJ1-2, with D uncertain. Trimming shortened V by 3 bases and J by 1 base, and 15 bases separated the two germline ends. The CDR3 length is 15 residues. CDR1 and CDR2 from the germline V gene are DFQATT and SNEGSKA (reference sequence). CDR3 DNA: TGCAGTGCTAGTGGGGTGACGGAGGGTAACTATGGCTACACCTTC. Amino acid sequence: CSASGVTEGNYGYTF.

The V call is TRBV29-1, the J call TRBJ2-7, with D possibly matching TRBD2 (7 bases). Trimming stripped 3 bases from V and 7 bases from J, with 16 bases between. In germline, CDR1 is SQVTM, CDR2 ANQGSEA. CDR3 size: 13 residues. The CDR3 protein is CSVEAGAPGEQYF. As DNA, the CDR3 is TGCAGCGTTGAGGCGGGGGCCCCCGGAGAGCAGTACTTC.

The rearrangement uses TRBV19 and TRBJ1-4, with 9 bases aligning to TRBD1. There are 13 residues in the CDR3. From germline, CDR1 is LNHDA and CDR2 SQIVND (reference sequence). After removal of 10 bases from V and 8 bases from J, the junction contained 8 bases not matched to a gene. The CDR3 DNA is TGTGCCACTTCCGGGACAGGGCGCGAAAAACTGTTTTTT. Protein sequence: CATSGTGREKLFF.

The chain couples TRBV6-2 or TRBV6-3 to TRBJ2-2, with TRBD2 as a possible D gene (6 bases). V gave up 7 bases and J gave up 3 bases, with 15 bases separating them. This CDR3 has 15 amino acids. The germline V gene encodes CDR1 MNHEY and CDR2 SVGEGT. DNA for the CDR3: TGTGCCAGCACCCCAGCGGGTATTGACACCGGGGAGCTGTTTTTT. As protein: CASTPAGIDTGELFF.

The chain combines TRBV6-5 with TRBJ1-6; 9 nucleotides line up with TRBD1. Looked up from germline, CDR1 is MNHEY and CDR2 is SVGAGI. The CDR3 totals 14 residues. The V gene end was trimmed by 1 base and the J gene end by 14 bases; junction bases not matched to a gene: 6. As DNA, the CDR3 is TGTGCCAGCAGTTACTTCAGGACAGGGGAGGCCCTCCACTTT. It translates to CASSYFRTGEALHF.